These 22 T cell receptor beta chains were sequenced from one sample in a study of cytomegalovirus exposure and HLA in healthy donors. Both 60 Vbeta primers and 13 Jbeta primers went into the PCR. Sequencing was performed with immunoSEQ multiplex PCR; in TCRdb, only in-frame clones are kept and a portion is missing. The repertoire has around 180,000 clones, roughly 77% of them found once; the top ten carry around 1.4%. Sequencing used PBMCs. The receptor set was obtained from a woman between 45 and 65 years old in good health and CMV-seronegative.

The rearrangement links TRBV6-5 to TRBJ1-5, with no clear D. The CDR3 runs 12 residues. V shed 5 bases and J shed 6 bases, with 8 bases lying between them. The germline V gene has CDR1 MNHEY and CDR2 SVGAGI. In nucleotides, the CDR3 is TGTGCCAGCAGTGAAAACATTCAGCCCCAGCATTTT. It translates to CASSENIQPQHF.

The chain couples TRBV2 to TRBJ1-5, with 9 nucleotides matching TRBD1. V was pared by 4 bases and J by 5 bases, with 6 bases of the junction left unmatched. This CDR3 is 15 amino acids long. Germline V CDR1 and CDR2: SNHLY, FYNNEI. CDR3 DNA: TGTGCCAGCAGTGCGGGACAGGGTAGTGATCAGCCCCAGCATTTT. It translates to CASSAGQGSDQPQHF.

CDR3 sequence: CASSIGTGSHEQYF. Here the CDR3 DNA reads TGCGCCAGCAGCATAGGGACAGGGAGCCACGAGCAGTACTTC. V and J are TRBV5-1 and TRBJ2-7, with 9 nucleotides matching TRBD1. V lost 4 bases and J lost 5; bases outside the gene matches: 7. Germline assignment: CDR1 SGHRS and CDR2 YFSETQ. The CDR3 is 14 amino acids. The whole variable domain, remainder taken from reference TRBV5-1 and TRBJ2-7, is KAGVTQTPRYLIKTRGQQVTLSCSPISGHRSVSWYQQTPGQGLQFLFEYFSETQRNKGNFPGRFSGRQFSNSRSEMNVSTLELGDSALYLCASSIGTGSHEQYFGPGTRLTVT.

In its sample, this clone was seen a few times. This chain joins TRBV9 and TRBJ2-1; 7 nucleotides agree with TRBD2. J gave up 0 bases and V 4 bases, and 10 bases lay outside the gene matches. CDR3 length: 17 residues. From germline, CDR1 is SGDLS and CDR2 YYNGEE. Here the CDR3 DNA reads TGTGCCAGCAGCCCCCGCCTAGCGGTTAGCTCCTACAATGAGCAGTTCTTC. Translated: CASSPRLAVSSYNEQFF. Looking up the rest from reference TRBV9 and TRBJ2-1 gives the full variable domain: DSGVTQTPKHLITATGQRVTLRCSPRSGDLSVYWYQQSLDQGLQFLIQYYNGEERAKGNILERFSAQQFPDLHSELNLSSLELGDSALYFCASSPRLAVSSYNEQFFGPGTRLTVL.

This rearrangement joins TRBV21-1 to TRBJ1-5; the table's TRBD1 call for D was not verified on the DNA. TRBV21-1 is an annotated pseudogene. CDR3 length: 15 amino acids. The CDR3 coding sequence is TGTGCCAGCAGCAAGGAGGGACAGGGCAATCAGCCCCAGCATTTT. It encodes CASSKEGQGNQPQHF.

The rearrangement joins TRBV9 to TRBJ1-1; maybe TRBD1 (5 bases). V lost 0 bases, J lost 7 bases, and 16 bases lay in between. Germline V gene data show CDR1 as SGDLS and CDR2 as YYNGEE. This CDR3 spans 15 amino acids. The CDR3 loop reads CASSVDPSGTFEAFF. CDR3 nucleotide sequence: TGTGCCAGCAGCGTAGACCCCAGCGGGACGTTTGAAGCTTTCTTT.

The V call is TRBV7-3, the J call TRBJ1-2, with 7 bases fitting TRBD1. The germline CDR1 and CDR2 sequences are SGHTA and FQGTGA. The J segment lost 7 bases and the V segment lost 3 bases, leaving 5 bases of the junction unmatched. This CDR3 has 13 residues. CDR3 sequence: CASSFGQAGGYTF. The CDR3 nucleotides read TGTGCCAGCAGCTTTGGACAGGCAGGTGGCTACACCTTC.

The rearrangement uses TRBV9 and TRBJ1-2; D unresolved. V was cut by 0 bases and J by 8 bases, with 14 bases left in between. The germline CDR1 and CDR2 sequences are SGDLS and YYNGEE. CDR3 size: 14 residues. The CDR3 loop is CASSVDRRAEGYTF. The CDR3 DNA follows: TGTGCCAGCAGCGTAGATAGGAGGGCCGAGGGCTACACCTTC.

CDR3 protein: CASSTTSASRDTQYF. Written as DNA, the CDR3 is TGTGCCAGCAGCACGACTAGCGCCTCAAGGGATACGCAGTATTTT. The chain links TRBV7-2 to TRBJ2-3; 8 bases line up with TRBD2. Looked up from germline, CDR1 is SGHTA and CDR2 is FQGNSA. This CDR3 comprises 15 residues. The J segment lost 6 bases and the V segment lost 5 bases, leaving 10 bases of the junction unmatched.

The genes are TRBV5-5 and TRBJ2-5, with 8 bases identical to TRBD1. With the DNA end fitting TRBJ2-7 better, the J assignment may be wrong. In germline, CDR1 is SGHKS, CDR2 YYEKEE (reference sequence). The length of the CDR3 is 14 residues. The CDR3 here is CASSQNQGAYEQYF. The CDR3 DNA follows: TGTGCCAGCAGCCAAAACCAGGGGGCTTACGAGCAGTACTTC.

This chain uses TRBV19 with TRBJ2-5, with TRBD1 matching over 10 bases. The CDR3 extends over 15 amino acids. J lost 5 bases, V lost 5 bases, and 8 bases had no gene match. Germline V gene lookup returns CDR1 LNHDA and CDR2 SQIVND (reference sequence). CDR3 sequence reads: CASSVSRTGGETQYF. The CDR3 DNA reads as TGTGCCAGTAGTGTATCCAGGACAGGGGGGGAGACCCAGTACTTC. The full variable domain, rest sourced from reference TRBV19 and TRBJ2-5, is DGGITQSPKYLFRKEGQNVTLSCEQNLNHDAMYWYRQDPGQGLRLIYYSQIVNDFQKGDIAEGYSVSREKKESFPLTVTSAQKNPTAFYLCASSVSRTGGETQYFGPGTRLLVL.

V gene TRBV7-2 combines with J gene TRBJ2-3, with 8 bases that match TRBD2. Germline-derived CDR1 and CDR2 are SGHTA and FQGNSA. The CDR3 has 16 amino acids. Trimming cost V 2 bases and J 2 bases; bases outside gene matches: 6. CDR3 loop: CASSLIGAGVTDTQYF. The CDR3, as DNA: TGTGCCAGCAGCTTAATCGGAGCGGGAGTCACAGATACGCAGTATTTT.

The genes are TRBV23-1 and TRBJ1-1; 8 nucleotides match TRBD1. TRBV23-1 is an ORF, with its function uncertain. V trimming: 0 bases; J trimming: 2 bases; junction bases outside the gene matches: 11. This CDR3 has 18 residues. The DNA of the CDR3 is TGCGCCAGCAGTCAATCTCTCAGGGGGCGAAACCTTAACACTGAAGCTTTCTTT. Residues: CASSQSLRGRNLNTEAFF.

The chain uses TRBV29-1 and TRBJ1-6, with D possibly being TRBD1 (5 bases). CDR1 SQVTM and CDR2 ANQGSEA come from the germline V gene. The length of the CDR3 is 13 residues. V lost 6 bases to trimming and J lost 7 bases, with 13 bases between them. CDR3 coding DNA: TGCAGCGTGGCCCAGGGTCGGAATTCACCCCTCCACTTT. It yields the protein CSVAQGRNSPLHF. Variable domain in full (rest from reference TRBV29-1 and TRBJ1-6): SAVISQKPSRDICQRGTSLTIQCQVDSQVTMMFWYRQQPGQSLTLIATANQGSEATYESGFVIDKFPISRPNLTFSTLTVSNMSPEDSSIYLCSVAQGRNSPLHFGNGTRLTVT.

This clone has just a few counts. The chain employs TRBV5-4 and TRBJ1-2, with D perhaps matching TRBD1 (6 bases). Between the trimmed V and J ends, which lost 2 bases and 4 bases, there was a span of 9 bases. Germline values: CDR1 SGHNT, CDR2 YYREEE (reference sequence). The CDR3 consists of 13 residues. DNA for the CDR3: TGTGCCAGCAGCTTCCCAGGGGTCTATGGCTACACCTTC. Its protein is CASSFPGVYGYTF.

CDR3 bases: TGTGCCAGCAGTGACATGAGGGTGTGCGGCTACACCTTC. Translation gives CASSDMRVCGYTF. This chain connects TRBV6-4 to TRBJ1-2; D unresolved. Germline V gives CDR1 MRHNA, CDR2 SNTAGT. V gave up 2 bases and J gave up 8 bases, with 12 bases separating them. The CDR3 extends over 13 amino acids.

There are a few counts of this clone. This chain links TRBV4-1 with TRBJ2-7, with D maybe TRBD2 (6 bases). The V end was cut by 1 base, the J end by 7 bases, with 20 bases between. The CDR3 length is 16 residues. Germline V lookup: CDR1 MGHRA, CDR2 YSYEKL. The CDR3 DNA sequence: TGCGCCAGCAGCCAAGTTTTCGCGGGACTGGCTAGGGAGCAGTACTTC. Translating gives CASSQVFAGLAREQYF.

This clone was picked up a small number of times. V and J are TRBV2 and TRBJ2-7; 8 bases map to TRBD1. This CDR3 contains 13 residues. The germline CDR1 and CDR2 sequences are SNHLY and FYNNEI. The J segment lost 2 bases and the V segment lost 6 bases, leaving 3 bases of the junction unmatched. The CDR3 bases are TGTGCCAGCAGACCAGGGGGCACCTACGAGCAGTACTTC. It is translated as CASRPGGTYEQYF.

This clone occurred a few times. The rearrangement links TRBV2 to TRBJ1-1, with D hard to call. V lost 7 bases to trimming and J lost 0 bases, with 9 bases between them. The germline V gene encodes CDR1 SNHLY and CDR2 FYNNEI. The CDR3 totals 13 residues. CDR3 DNA sequence: TGTGCCAGCATCGGGAGCATGAACACTGAAGCTTTCTTT. Translation: CASIGSMNTEAFF.

This chain uses TRBV7-6 with TRBJ2-7; 9 bases fit TRBD2. Germline V gives CDR1 SGHVS, CDR2 FNYEAQ. J gave up 0 bases and V 2 bases, and 5 bases lay outside the gene matches. This CDR3 spans 16 amino acids. This chain's CDR3 is CASSLWSSGTSYEQYF. CDR3 nucleotides: TGTGCCAGCAGCTTATGGTCTAGCGGGACCTCCTACGAGCAGTACTTC. The full variable domain, completed using reference TRBV7-6 and TRBJ2-7, is GAGVSQSPRYKVTKRGQDVALRCDPISGHVSLYWYRQALGQGPEFLTYFNYEAQQDKSGLPNDRFSAERPEGSISTLTIQRTEQRDSAMYRCASSLWSSGTSYEQYFGPGTRLTVT.

There are a few counts of this clone. The CDR3 is CASSQGQGTDGYTF. In DNA form, the CDR3 reads TGCGCCAGCAGCCAAGGACAGGGAACGGACGGCTACACCTTC. The chain uses TRBV4-3 and TRBJ1-2; 7 bases fit TRBD1. J gave up 8 bases and V 1 base, and 7 bases lay outside the gene matches. The CDR3 length is 14 residues. Germline CDR1 LGHNA, CDR2 YSLEER.

The genes are TRBV7-8 and TRBJ1-1; TRBD1 matches 7 bases. CDR3 size: 13 residues. Germline CDR1 and CDR2: SGHVS and FQNEAQ. The V gene end was trimmed by 3 bases and the J gene end by 3 bases; junction bases not matched to a gene: 1. The DNA of the CDR3 is TGTGCCAGCAGCTTGGGACAGCACACTGAAGCTTTCTTT. It specifies CASSLGQHTEAFF.